The 7 T cell receptor beta chains given below trace back to one sample, sequenced in a study of T cell responses to AZD1222 COVID-19 vaccine. Generated by immunoSEQ multiplex PCR, the TCRdb table keeps only in-frame clones and is missing some. The sample shows around 72,000 clones, around 86% of them seen only once. This material consisted of peripheral blood, taken on day 0 of AZD1222 vaccination. These TCRs come from an adult in good health.

This chain uses TRBV19 with TRBJ1-2; maybe TRBD1 (6 bases). This CDR3 region has 15 residues. CDR1 is LNHDA, CDR2 SQIVND, per germline (reference sequence). The V end was cut by 5 bases, the J end by 2 bases, with 15 bases between. CDR3 region: CASSPRLGGNYGYTF. The CDR3 coding sequence is TGTGCCAGTAGTCCCCGTTTAGGGGGGAACTATGGCTACACCTTC.

This clone has only one observation. The chain is built from TRBV29-1 and TRBJ1-1; TRBD1 agrees at 7 bases. V gave up 7 bases and J gave up 3 bases; unmatched junction bases: 8. CDR3 length: 13 residues. The germline V gene encodes CDR1 SQVTM and CDR2 ANQGSEA. Here the CDR3 reads CSAKGQVDTEAFF. The CDR3 bases are TGCAGCGCCAAAGGACAGGTCGACACTGAAGCTTTCTTT.

The chain carries TRBV7-3 and TRBJ2-2, with a possible D match to TRBD1 (5 bases). From germline, CDR1 is SGHTA and CDR2 FQGTGA. This CDR3 is 16 amino acids long. V was shortened by 1 base and J by 1 base, with 10 bases between the two germline ends. CDR3 in amino acids: CASSLIGGQNTGELFF. The CDR3 DNA follows: TGTGCCAGCAGCTTAATAGGCGGACAGAACACCGGGGAGCTGTTTTTT.

The chain joins TRBV7-2 to TRBJ1-1; possible D gene TRBD1, 6 bases. V lost 1 base and J lost 0, with 9 bases in between. Germline CDR1 reads SGHTA; CDR2 reads FQGNSA. This CDR3 contains 15 residues. This CDR3 is CASSLGGQMNTEAFF. Here the CDR3 DNA reads TGTGCCAGCAGCTTAGGGGGACAAATGAACACTGAAGCTTTCTTT.

The chain has TRBV6-6 and TRBJ1-2, with D unclear. The V and J ends lost 2 bases and 4 bases respectively, with 14 bases between them. The CDR3 is 15 amino acids. Germline CDR1 MNHNY, CDR2 SVGAGI (reference sequence). In DNA, the CDR3 is TGTGCCAGCAGTTACGTTTCCAGAGAATTCTATGGCTACACCTTC. Its protein is CASSYVSREFYGYTF.

This clone turned up a few times. The chain employs TRBV4-3 and TRBJ2-2, with a tentative D call TRBD2 (5 bases). This CDR3 has 15 residues. Between the trimmed V and J ends, which lost 0 bases and 5 bases, there was a span of 10 bases. Germline CDR1 reads LGHNA; CDR2 reads YSLEER. CDR3 protein: CASSQDLSGTGELFF. CDR3 sequence (DNA): TGCGCCAGCAGCCAAGATTTATCGGGGACCGGGGAGCTGTTTTTT.

This clone has a handful of counts. The V gene is TRBV3-1 (or the pseudogene TRBV3-2), the J gene TRBJ2-1; TRBD2 aligns across 8 bases. The V gene's germline CDR1 is LGHDT and CDR2 YNNKEL (reference sequence). The CDR3 is made up of 17 amino acids. The trim removed 6 bases at V and 5 bases at J, leaving 15 bases unmatched. The CDR3 spells CASRPGPTTSGHNEQFF. CDR3 nucleotide sequence: TGTGCCAGCAGGCCGGGGCCTACTACTAGCGGCCACAATGAGCAGTTCTTC.